Below, 22 T cell receptor beta chains from the same sample are listed, as sequenced in a study of cytomegalovirus exposure and HLA in healthy donors. Repertoires were generated with immunoSEQ multiplex PCR, while TCRdb's copy carries only in-frame clones and drops some. The profile shows about 130,000 clones, 89% of them singletons. The sample consisted of PBMCs. All receptors come from a young woman in good health and CMV-seronegative.

The count of this clone is one. The V gene is TRBV29-1, the J gene TRBJ2-7, with D maybe TRBD1 (6 bases). This CDR3 contains 12 residues. V was cut by 7 bases and J by 5 bases, with 15 bases left in between. CDR1 and CDR2 (germline): SQVTM, ANQGSEA. The CDR3 here is CSARGIHDEQYF. The CDR3 bases are TGCAGCGCCAGGGGTATCCATGACGAGCAGTACTTC.

V and J are TRBV2 and TRBJ2-5, with a possible D match to TRBD1 (5 bases). The V and J ends lost 6 bases and 0 bases respectively, with 11 bases between them. The CDR3 is made up of 14 amino acids. Germline CDR1 reads SNHLY; CDR2 reads FYNNEI. The CDR3 here is CASRPRGNQETQYF. CDR3 DNA sequence: TGTGCCAGCAGACCTAGGGGAAACCAAGAGACCCAGTACTTC.

The J gene is TRBJ2-7, the V gene TRBV21-1; whether TRBD1, the table's D call, matches the DNA was not checked. TRBV21-1 represents a pseudogene. This CDR3 region has 16 residues. In DNA form, the CDR3 reads TGTGCCAACGCCCGGGACAGTCCCAAGGGGTATCACGAGCAGTACTTC. Translation gives CANARDSPKGYHEQYF.

The chain combines TRBV28 with TRBJ2-3, with D possibly TRBD1 on 6 matching bases. CDR1 and CDR2 (germline): MDHEN, SYDVKM. The CDR3 totals 18 residues. Trimming took 5 bases from V and 0 from J, leaving 21 bases between them. In DNA, the CDR3 is TGTGCCAGCAGTATTACTTACAGGGAAACGGCTAGCACAGATACGCAGTATTTT. Protein product: CASSITYRETASTDTQYF.

The rearrangement uses TRBV29-1 and TRBJ2-7, with 12 bases fitting TRBD2. The CDR3 covers 13 residues. V shed 6 bases, J shed 5 bases, and the junction held 5 bases outside the gene matches. Germline V CDR1 and CDR2: SQVTM, ANQGSEA. The CDR3 spells CSVETSGGNEQYF. The CDR3 region has the DNA TGCAGCGTCGAAACTAGCGGGGGGAACGAGCAGTACTTC.

V gene TRBV27 combines with J gene TRBJ1-2; 10 bases align to TRBD1. After removal of 10 bases from V and 3 bases from J, the junction contained 8 bases not matched to a gene. The CDR3 spans 14 residues. Germline loops: CDR1 MNHEY, CDR2 SMNVEV (reference sequence). In DNA, the CDR3 is TGTGCCAACACGTCCGGGACAGGGGACTATGGCTACACCTTC. This translates into CANTSGTGDYGYTF.

The CDR3 bases are TGCGCCAGCAGCCCCTTTAGCGGGGGGCCGGGAGAGACCCAGTACTTC. It codes for CASSPFSGGPGETQYF. This chain joins TRBV5-1 and TRBJ2-5, with TRBD2 identical over 10 bases. V gave up 4 bases and J gave up 4 bases; unmatched junction bases: 10. The CDR3 is made up of 16 amino acids. Germline lookup yields CDR1 SGHRS and CDR2 YFSETQ.

The chain links TRBV6-4 to TRBJ1-2; unclear D gene. Germline V CDR1 and CDR2: MRHNA, SNTAGT. V lost 6 bases, J lost 8 bases, and 16 bases lay in between. This CDR3 spans 13 amino acids. The CDR3 protein is CASRPLSPEGYTF. The CDR3 nucleotides are TGTGCCAGCAGACCCCTCTCACCGGAGGGCTACACCTTC.

V and J are TRBV6-1 and TRBJ2-5, with 12 bases that match TRBD2. The CDR3 runs to 14 residues. V trimming: 11 bases; J trimming: 7 bases; junction bases outside the gene matches: 11. Germline V gene data show CDR1 as MNHNS and CDR2 as SASEGT. CDR3 residues: CAGSTSGGLGTQYF. CDR3 bases: TGTGCCGGGTCGACTAGCGGGGGTCTTGGGACCCAGTACTTC.

The gene calls are TRBV5-4 and TRBJ2-5; 8 nucleotides line up with TRBD2. Germline-derived CDR1 and CDR2 are SGHNT and YYREEE (reference sequence). There are 16 residues in the CDR3. The J segment lost 5 bases and the V segment lost 0 bases, leaving 9 bases of the junction unmatched. As DNA, the CDR3 is TGTGCCAGCAGCTTGGGGTCCGGGACTAGGGGGGAGACCCAGTACTTC. As protein: CASSLGSGTRGETQYF.

This clone was detected only once. The rearrangement links TRBV10-3 to TRBJ2-3, with 12 nucleotides matching TRBD2. This CDR3 comprises 13 residues. Germline CDR1 ENHRY, CDR2 SYGVKD. Trimming at V came to 8 bases and at J to 4 bases, leaving 1 base not matched to a gene. CDR3 in amino acids: CAISSGGADTQYF. The CDR3 DNA reads as TGTGCCATCTCTAGCGGGGGGGCAGATACGCAGTATTTT.

The count of this clone is one. The chain couples TRBV18 to TRBJ2-1; TRBD1 matches 9 bases. The CDR3 is 14 amino acids. The germline CDR1 and CDR2 sequences are KGHSH and LQKENI. The trim removed 3 bases at V and 8 bases at J, leaving 5 bases unmatched. The CDR3 coding sequence is TGTGCCAGCTCACCCGGGACAGGGTCCGATGAGCAGTTCTTC. It codes for CASSPGTGSDEQFF.

The rearrangement links TRBV4-2 to TRBJ2-5; 8 bases line up with TRBD2. After removal of 1 base from V and 5 bases from J, the junction contained 3 bases not matched to a gene. Germline CDR1 is LGHNA and CDR2 is YNFKEQ. This CDR3 has 14 amino acids. Here the CDR3 DNA reads TGTGCCAGCAGCCAAGTCGGGGGGGCGGAGACCCAGTACTTC. It translates to CASSQVGGAETQYF.

The gene calls are TRBV5-1 and TRBJ2-3; 7 nucleotides match TRBD2. Looked up from germline, CDR1 is SGHRS and CDR2 is YFSETQ. The V and J ends lost 2 bases and 6 bases, in that order; junction bases with no gene match: 6. The CDR3 consists of 14 residues. CDR3 loop: CASSFIGGMDTQYF. CDR3 nucleotides: TGCGCCAGCAGCTTCATCGGGGGGATGGATACGCAGTATTTT.

The chain employs TRBV19 and TRBJ2-5, with no clear D. Germline V CDR1 and CDR2: LNHDA, SQIVND (reference sequence). This CDR3 spans 15 amino acids. Deletions cut 4 bases from V and 4 bases from J, with 16 bases between. CDR3 nucleotide sequence: TGTGCCAGTAGTACTTTAATCGGTCGCCCAGAGACCCAGTACTTC. Its protein product is CASSTLIGRPETQYF.

The V call is TRBV9, the J call TRBJ1-2; 10 positions agree with TRBD1. CDR3 length: 15 residues. Germline V gene data show CDR1 as SGDLS and CDR2 as YYNGEE. V lost 3 bases to trimming and J lost 3 bases; unmatched junction nucleotides: 5. Here the CDR3 reads CASSARDRGDYGYTF. The CDR3, as DNA: TGTGCCAGCAGCGCACGGGACAGGGGAGACTATGGCTACACCTTC.

V gene TRBV10-1 combines with J gene TRBJ1-1, with 7 bases fitting TRBD1. V gave up 5 bases and J gave up 0 bases; unmatched junction bases: 9. The germline gives CDR1 WNHNN, CDR2 SYGVQD (reference sequence). CDR3 length: 16 amino acids. The CDR3: CASSLRRDSLNTEAFF. Here the CDR3 DNA reads TGCGCCAGCAGTCTTAGGAGGGACAGCTTGAACACTGAAGCTTTCTTT.

The V and J genes are TRBV18 and TRBJ1-5, with 11 bases fitting TRBD1. Germline V gene data show CDR1 as KGHSH and CDR2 as LQKENI. The CDR3 length is 15 residues. Germline trimming cut 3 bases from V and 7 bases from J; bases unmatched to any gene: 5. The CDR3 loop is CASSPQWDRGQPQHF. Here the CDR3 DNA reads TGTGCCAGCTCACCGCAATGGGACAGGGGGCAGCCCCAGCATTTT.

This clone was counted between two and nine times. V is TRBV7-9 and J is TRBJ2-7; maybe TRBD1 (6 bases). CDR3 size: 13 residues. The V gene's germline CDR1 is SEHNR and CDR2 FQNEAQ (reference sequence). Trimming took 5 bases from V and 6 from J, leaving 14 bases between them. The CDR3 sequence is CASSTGQSREQYF. The DNA of the CDR3 is TGTGCCAGCAGCACCGGACAGTCTCGCGAGCAGTACTTC.

The rearrangement links TRBV5-4 to TRBJ1-6; tentatively, D is TRBD1 (5 bases). CDR1 is SGHNT, CDR2 YYREEE, per germline (reference sequence). The CDR3 is made up of 14 amino acids. Trimming cost V 3 bases and J 7 bases, with 11 bases left between them. This CDR3 reads CASSWEGWNSPLHF. The CDR3 nucleotides are TGTGCCAGCAGCTGGGAGGGGTGGAATTCACCCCTCCACTTT.

The V gene is TRBV7-9, the J gene TRBJ2-3; 12 bases map to TRBD2. Germline trimming cut 3 bases from V and 1 base from J; bases unmatched to any gene: 5. The CDR3 sequence is 17 residues long. Germline CDR1 SEHNR, CDR2 FQNEAQ (reference sequence). The CDR3 loop reads CASSFWLAGGRTDTQYF. CDR3 nucleotides: TGTGCCAGCAGCTTCTGGCTAGCGGGGGGGCGCACAGATACGCAGTATTTT.

The V and J genes are TRBV2 and TRBJ1-2, with TRBD1 as a possible D gene (6 bases). Germline V gives CDR1 SNHLY, CDR2 FYNNEI. This CDR3 has 14 residues. V dropped 5 bases and J dropped 4 bases, with 14 bases sitting between them. CDR3 region: CASSTTGSVYGYTF. In DNA form, the CDR3 reads TGTGCCAGCAGTACCACAGGGTCCGTCTATGGCTACACCTTC.